Below, 32 T cell receptor beta chains from the same sample are listed, as sequenced in a study of T cell responses to AZD1222 COVID-19 vaccine. TCRdb keeps only in-frame clones here, not all; method: immunoSEQ multiplex PCR. Among about 130,000 clones listed, about 87% were seen once. Sample: peripheral blood, taken on day 0 of AZD1222 vaccination. The receptor set was obtained from an adult in good health.

This sequence joins TRBV6-6 and TRBJ1-5; the match to TRBD1 covers 7 bases. The CDR3 is 13 amino acids. The trim removed 7 bases at V and 7 bases at J, leaving 7 bases unmatched. Germline V gene data show CDR1 as MNHNY and CDR2 as SVGAGI (reference sequence). This CDR3 reads CASTTGFVQPQHF. Here the CDR3 DNA reads TGTGCCAGCACGACAGGGTTCGTCCAGCCCCAGCATTTT.

The chain has TRBV5-1 and TRBJ2-7; TRBD1 matches 8 bases. CDR1 and CDR2 from the germline V gene are SGHRS and YFSETQ. This CDR3 comprises 15 residues. V dropped 4 bases and J dropped 2; count of bases not matched to a gene: 8. The CDR3 sequence is CASSRQGLGPYEQYF. In DNA form, the CDR3 reads TGCGCCAGCAGCCGACAGGGGCTGGGTCCCTACGAGCAGTACTTC. The full variable domain, rest sourced from reference TRBV5-1 and TRBJ2-7, is KAGVTQTPRYLIKTRGQQVTLSCSPISGHRSVSWYQQTPGQGLQFLFEYFSETQRNKGNFPGRFSGRQFSNSRSEMNVSTLELGDSALYLCASSRQGLGPYEQYFGPGTRLTVT.

The chain links TRBV7-2 to TRBJ1-2; D not resolved. This CDR3 has 11 amino acids. Germline CDR1 SGHTA, CDR2 FQGNSA. The V end was cut by 5 bases, the J end by 8 bases, with 9 bases between. The CDR3 loop reads CASSVGAGYTF. In nucleotides, the CDR3 is TGTGCCAGCAGCGTCGGAGCCGGCTACACCTTC.

The genes are TRBV18 and TRBJ1-5, with TRBD1 as a possible D gene (5 bases). CDR1 is KGHSH, CDR2 LQKENI, per germline. The CDR3 consists of 16 residues. V was shortened by 2 bases and J by 0 bases, with 11 bases between the two germline ends. For the CDR3, the DNA is TGTGCCAGCTCACCAGCGGGGGGATTTAGCAATCAGCCCCAGCATTTT. Residues: CASSPAGGFSNQPQHF.

V and J are TRBV7-2 and TRBJ2-3, with 10 bases fitting TRBD2. Germline-derived CDR1 and CDR2 are SGHTA and FQGNSA. With 5 bases clipped from V and 4 bases from J, the junction kept 6 bases outside the gene matches. CDR3 size: 15 residues. DNA of the CDR3: TGTGCCAGCAGCCTGAGCGGGGGGGCCCCAGATACGCAGTATTTT. Protein sequence: CASSLSGGAPDTQYF.

V and J are TRBV4-1 and TRBJ1-2, with D possibly matching TRBD1 (5 bases). The CDR3 is 15 amino acids. Germline V lookup: CDR1 MGHRA, CDR2 YSYEKL. Trimming removed 1 base from V and 7 bases from J, with 16 bases in between. CDR3 DNA: TGCGCCAGCAGCCAAGGGACATATGCTATATCTGGCTACACCTTC. This encodes CASSQGTYAISGYTF.

V usage is TRBV19 and J usage is TRBJ1-1; D perhaps matches TRBD1 (5 bases). Trimming removed 3 bases at V and 0 bases at J, with 11 bases between. Germline loops: CDR1 LNHDA, CDR2 SQIVND (reference sequence). The CDR3 loop spans 15 amino acids. The CDR3 DNA reads TGTGCCAGTAGTATCGAAGGGGTGATGAACACTGAAGCTTTCTTT. This gives the protein CASSIEGVMNTEAFF.

The CDR3 DNA sequence: TGTGCCAGCAGCTTAGCGAGAACTAGCGGGTTTGCGACAGATACGCAGTATTTT. This codes for CASSLARTSGFATDTQYF. This chain links TRBV7-2 with TRBJ2-3, with 9 positions matching TRBD2. This CDR3 has 18 residues. Germline assignment: CDR1 SGHTA and CDR2 FQGNSA. V shed 0 bases, J shed 3 bases, and the junction held 10 bases outside the gene matches.

This clone has just a few counts. CDR3 loop: CASSFGTGGSYNEQFF. In DNA form, the CDR3 reads TGTGCCAGCAGCTTCGGGACAGGGGGCTCCTACAATGAGCAGTTCTTC. This chain joins TRBV7-6 and TRBJ2-1; 11 bases match TRBD1. From germline, CDR1 is SGHVS and CDR2 FNYEAQ. The CDR3 is 16 amino acids. V shed 3 bases, J shed 0 bases, and the junction held 1 base outside the gene matches.

This clone was recorded once. The chain is built from TRBV3-1 (or the pseudogene TRBV3-2) and TRBJ1-1, with 8 bases aligning to TRBD1. The CDR3 is 16 amino acids. Germline-derived CDR1 and CDR2 are LGHDT and YNNKEL (reference sequence). V was pared by 4 bases and J by 1 base, with 8 bases of the junction left unmatched. CDR3 region: CASSLPTGTGNTEAFF. In DNA, the CDR3 is TGTGCCAGCAGCCTTCCAACCGGGACAGGGAACACTGAAGCTTTCTTT.

This chain uses TRBV7-2 with TRBJ1-5; TRBD1 is a possible D gene (6 bases). This CDR3 has 15 amino acids. CDR1 is SGHTA and CDR2 is FQGNSA in the germline V gene. V lost 5 bases and J lost 0, with 11 bases in between. Written as DNA, the CDR3 is TGTGCCAGCAGCCTGACAGGACATAGCAATCAGCCCCAGCATTTT. It codes for CASSLTGHSNQPQHF.

V usage is TRBV27 and J usage is TRBJ2-5, with TRBD2 matching over 9 bases. Germline V gives CDR1 MNHEY, CDR2 SMNVEV (reference sequence). CDR3 length equals 15 residues. V gave up 4 bases and J gave up 5 bases; unmatched junction bases: 8. Here the CDR3 reads CASSSLAGPRETQYF. The CDR3 DNA follows: TGTGCCAGCAGTTCCCTAGCGGGACCAAGGGAGACCCAGTACTTC.

The rearrangement uses TRBV27 and TRBJ1-2, with D tentatively TRBD1 (6 bases). Looked up from germline, CDR1 is MNHEY and CDR2 is SMNVEV (reference sequence). V gave up 0 bases and J gave up 8 bases, with 10 bases separating them. CDR3 length: 13 amino acids. This CDR3 reads CASSLSRGRGYTF. The CDR3 region has the DNA TGTGCCAGCAGTTTATCCAGGGGAAGGGGCTACACCTTC.

This clone appeared once. CDR3 sequence (DNA): TGTGCCAGCAGCGTCAGACAGGGCTACGAGCAGTACTTC. Protein: CASSVRQGYEQYF. The chain recombines TRBV6-6 with TRBJ2-7; 7 bases map to TRBD1. After removal of 6 bases from V and 3 bases from J, the junction contained 5 bases not matched to a gene. Looked up from germline, CDR1 is MNHNY and CDR2 is SVGAGI (reference sequence). The CDR3 consists of 13 residues.

The rearrangement uses TRBV11-2 and TRBJ1-3; D is undetermined. V lost 2 bases and J 1 base, leaving 6 bases between the germline ends. The germline V gene encodes CDR1 SGHAT and CDR2 FQNNGV. There are 14 residues in the CDR3. The CDR3 nucleotides read TGTGCCAGCAGCTTATTTGGGTCTGGAAACACCATATATTTT. Residues: CASSLFGSGNTIYF.

This chain uses TRBV3-1 (or the pseudogene TRBV3-2) with TRBJ2-1, with TRBD2 as a possible D gene (6 bases). Trimming stripped 1 base from V and 7 bases from J, with 14 bases between. The CDR3 has 15 residues. Looked up from germline, CDR1 is LGHDT and CDR2 is YNNKEL (reference sequence). The CDR3: CASSQARAGRNEQFF. The CDR3 bases are TGTGCCAGCAGCCAAGCTCGGGCGGGACGAAATGAGCAGTTCTTC.

CDR3 sequence (DNA): TGTGCCAGCAGCTTAAGGCCCTTGAGGGGGGCCAGGGAGCTGTTTTTT. Protein sequence: CASSLRPLRGARELFF. The chain links TRBV7-2 to TRBJ2-2, with D possibly being TRBD1 or TRBD2 (6 bases each). The CDR3 runs 16 residues. The ends were cut back, 2 bases at V and 9 bases at J, with 19 bases in the middle. Germline assignment: CDR1 SGHTA and CDR2 FQGNSA.

V gene TRBV2 combines with J gene TRBJ2-1; D call uncertain. CDR1 SNHLY and CDR2 FYNNEI come from the germline V gene. CDR3 length: 14 amino acids. The V end was cut by 7 bases, the J end by 9 bases, with 19 bases between. CDR3 protein: CASKVVRPGLEQFF. CDR3 nucleotides: TGTGCCAGCAAGGTCGTTCGGCCAGGTCTTGAGCAGTTCTTC. The variable domain in full, completed from reference TRBV2 and TRBJ2-1, reads EPEVTQTPSHQVTQMGQEVILRCVPISNHLYFYWYRQILGQKVEFLVSFYNNEISEKSEIFDDQFSVERPDGSNFTLKIRSTKLEDSAMYFCASKVVRPGLEQFFGPGTRLTVL.

The V gene is TRBV19, the J gene TRBJ2-1, with TRBD2 as a possible D gene (5 bases). V lost 5 bases and J lost 7, with 15 bases in between. CDR1 and CDR2 (germline): LNHDA, SQIVND (reference sequence). The CDR3 loop spans 14 amino acids. CDR3 loop: CASSYGVTWNEQFF. Written as DNA, the CDR3 is TGTGCCAGTAGTTACGGGGTGACTTGGAATGAGCAGTTCTTC.

This chain uses TRBV18 with TRBJ1-2, with D maybe TRBD1 (6 bases). The CDR3 consists of 16 residues. Germline V CDR1 and CDR2: KGHSH, LQKENI. Trimming cost V 5 bases and J 9 bases, with 25 bases left between them. For the CDR3, the DNA is TGTGCCAGCTCAGAGGGCCCCGACAGGACCCTCTTTCGCTACACCTTC. Its protein is CASSEGPDRTLFRYTF. The variable domain in full, completed from reference TRBV18 and TRBJ1-2, reads NAGVMQNPRHLVRRRGQEARLRCSPMKGHSHVYWYRQLPEEGLKFMVYLQKENIIDESGMPKERFSAEFPKEGPSILRIQQVVRGDSAAYFCASSEGPDRTLFRYTFGSGTRLTVV.

This clone was found once. The gene calls are TRBV7-2 and TRBJ1-1; 7 bases align to TRBD1. The CDR3 is 15 residues long. Trimming took 1 base from V and 7 from J; bases not matched to a gene: 9. From germline, CDR1 is SGHTA and CDR2 FQGNSA. CDR3 sequence reads: CASSLESAGGNEAFF. The CDR3 coding sequence is TGTGCCAGCAGCTTAGAATCTGCAGGGGGGAATGAAGCTTTCTTT.

CDR3 in amino acids: CAWSVPLAGWVSTQYF. As DNA, the CDR3 is TGTGCCTGGAGTGTACCTCTAGCGGGGTGGGTCAGTACGCAGTATTTT. The chain links TRBV30 to TRBJ2-3; 9 bases match TRBD2. Germline V gives CDR1 GTSNPN, CDR2 SVGIG (reference sequence). V lost 0 bases and J lost 8; bases outside the gene matches: 12. The CDR3 length is 16 residues. Filled out from reference TRBV30 and TRBJ2-3, the complete variable domain reads SQTIHQWPATLVQPVGSPLSLECTVEGTSNPNLYWYRQAAGRGLQLLFYSVGIGQISSEVPQNLSASRPQDRQFILSSKKLLLSDSGFYLCAWSVPLAGWVSTQYFGPGTRLTVL.

A single count supports this clone. The chain couples TRBV5-8 to TRBJ2-5, with D perhaps matching TRBD1 (5 bases). This CDR3 contains 14 residues. The germline V gene encodes CDR1 SGHTS and CDR2 YDEGEE. Between the trimmed V and J ends, which lost 5 bases and 2 bases, there was a span of 13 bases. CDR3 region: CASSHIDRQETQYF. CDR3 bases: TGTGCCAGCAGTCATATAGACAGACAAGAGACCCAGTACTTC.

This chain joins TRBV18 and TRBJ1-6, with D possibly TRBD1 on 6 matching bases. The length of the CDR3 is 15 residues. Germline loops: CDR1 KGHSH, CDR2 LQKENI. Trimming took 3 bases from V and 7 from J, leaving 13 bases between them. In DNA form, the CDR3 reads TGTGCCAGCTCACCTGGACAGACGGGGAATTCACCCCTCCACTTT. Protein: CASSPGQTGNSPLHF. The variable domain in full, with the rest retrieved from reference TRBV18 and TRBJ1-6, is NAGVMQNPRHLVRRRGQEARLRCSPMKGHSHVYWYRQLPEEGLKFMVYLQKENIIDESGMPKERFSAEFPKEGPSILRIQQVVRGDSAAYFCASSPGQTGNSPLHFGNGTRLTVT.

V gene TRBV7-2 combines with J gene TRBJ2-7; tentatively, D is TRBD1 (5 bases). The germline gives CDR1 SGHTA, CDR2 FQGNSA. V was trimmed by 5 bases and J by 1 base, leaving 15 bases between them. This CDR3 comprises 15 residues. The DNA of the CDR3 is TGTGCCAGCAGCCAAGACAGAGCAAAGTCCTACGAGCAGTACTTC. Translated: CASSQDRAKSYEQYF. The variable domain in full, with the rest retrieved from reference TRBV7-2 and TRBJ2-7, is GAGVSQSPSNKVTEKGKDVELRCDPISGHTALYWYRQSLGQGLEFLIYFQGNSAPDKSGLPSDRFSAERTGGSVSTLTIQRTQQEDSAVYLCASSQDRAKSYEQYFGPGTRLTVT.

V is TRBV7-9 and J is TRBJ2-5; D unresolved. V dropped 3 bases and J dropped 1 base, with 12 bases sitting between them. The CDR3 is 15 residues long. CDR1 and CDR2 from the germline V gene are SEHNR and FQNEAQ (reference sequence). This CDR3 is CASSFLSMSQETQYF. The CDR3 bases are TGTGCCAGCAGCTTTCTTTCCATGTCCCAAGAGACCCAGTACTTC.

This clone was found once. The rearrangement uses TRBV19 and TRBJ1-2, with no clear D. This CDR3 has 13 residues. V was clipped by 5 bases and J by 4 bases, with 11 bases between them. Looked up from germline, CDR1 is LNHDA and CDR2 is SQIVND (reference sequence). The CDR3 coding sequence is TGTGCCAGTAGTTTGGCCGGATTCTATGGCTACACCTTC. It encodes CASSLAGFYGYTF.

This clone showed up just once. The chain has TRBV12-3 or TRBV12-4 and TRBJ1-5, with D unresolved. V gave up 3 bases and J gave up 5 bases, with 2 bases separating them. This CDR3 has 11 residues. CDR3: CASSFDQPQHF. In DNA form, the CDR3 reads TGTGCCAGCAGTTTTGATCAGCCCCAGCATTTT.

The chain combines TRBV9 with TRBJ2-7, with a possible D match to TRBD2 (5 bases). This CDR3 is 15 amino acids long. Trimming left V 0 bases short and J 5 bases short, with 15 bases between. CDR1 SGDLS and CDR2 YYNGEE come from the germline V gene. This CDR3 reads CASSVGVLAGHEQYF. The CDR3 DNA is TGTGCCAGCAGCGTAGGGGTCCTCGCGGGCCACGAGCAGTACTTC. The entire variable domain, with the rest obtained from reference TRBV9 and TRBJ2-7, is as follows: DSGVTQTPKHLITATGQRVTLRCSPRSGDLSVYWYQQSLDQGLQFLIQYYNGEERAKGNILERFSAQQFPDLHSELNLSSLELGDSALYFCASSVGVLAGHEQYFGPGTRLTVT.

The V and J genes are TRBV9 and TRBJ2-2; no reliable D call. V was pared by 4 bases and J by 8 bases, with 12 bases between. The CDR3 runs to 13 residues. From germline, CDR1 is SGDLS and CDR2 YYNGEE. CDR3 protein: CASSFKLVGELFF. The CDR3 DNA reads TGTGCCAGCAGCTTCAAGCTGGTAGGGGAGCTGTTTTTT.

The chain is built from TRBV28 and TRBJ1-6; D is possibly TRBD1 (6 bases). V was pared by 1 base and J by 7 bases, with 11 bases between. This CDR3 spans 15 amino acids. CDR1 and CDR2 from the germline V gene are MDHEN and SYDVKM. CDR3 sequence: CASSLLQGSNSPLHF. For the CDR3, the DNA is TGTGCCAGCAGTTTATTGCAGGGGTCGAATTCACCCCTCCACTTT.

The chain employs TRBV6-5 and TRBJ2-1; 8 positions agree with TRBD2. The CDR3 is 13 amino acids. Per germline, CDR1 MNHEY and CDR2 SVGAGI. J was trimmed by 7 bases and V by 8 bases; bases with no gene match: 7. CDR3 protein: CASLGLAGNEQFF. CDR3 nucleotides: TGTGCCAGCCTTGGACTAGCTGGGAATGAGCAGTTCTTC.